The present T cell receptor (beta chain) was sequenced within a study of cytomegalovirus exposure and HLA in healthy donors. Regarding the study as a whole: Presence/absence analyses treated sequencing depth as roughly uniform across donors. In a later analysis, a genetic analysis reported fewer productive-TCR N-insertions in an Asian-associated ancestry cluster than the cohort average. Approximately 160 TCR beta chains were listed as cytomegalovirus-associated.

The PCR used 60 Vbeta and 13 Jbeta primers. Clones were read by immunoSEQ multiplex PCR, and TCRdb kept only the in-frame ones, dropping some. The sample lists around 170,000 clones, 80% occurring once. At the time of sampling, donors were nominally healthy, though unrecorded immune exposures were likely. This clone was detected only a few times. Its specificity is not known. The CDR3 runs to 16 residues. The V end was cut by 2 bases, the J end by 2 bases, with 15 bases between. Germline loops: CDR1 MGHRA, CDR2 YSYEKL. J is TRBJ1-1 and V is TRBV4-1; D is possibly TRBD1 (5 bases). This clonotype was obtained from a girl aged 10-17 years in good health and CMV-seropositive. Sequenced sample: PBMCs. In nucleotides, the CDR3 is TGCGCCAGCAGCCAAAGATTGGGGACTCTCAACACTGAAGCTTTCTTT. Its translation is CASSQRLGTLNTEAFF.